This T cell receptor beta chain stems from a study of CD8+ T cells in alopecia areata. On this clone: Its target is not known.

Following extraction, RNA underwent reverse transcription to cDNA, which served as the sequencing template. This table comes from immunoSEQ multiplex PCR, and its TCRdb copy is limited to in-frame clones, with some not included. The repertoire holds 110,000 to 150,000 clones, with roughly 60% as singletons. This CDR3 is built from 13 residues. In germline, CDR1 is MNHEY, CDR2 SMNVEV (reference sequence). J was trimmed by 6 bases and V by 3 bases; bases with no gene match: 4. Study outcomes and limitations: Scalp specimens additionally yield sequences from normal skin's resident alphabeta T cells. Lesional tissue from the scalp (especially in alopecia totalis/universalis) showed higher clonality than normal scalp.

This rearrangement joins TRBV27 to TRBJ2-7, with 8 bases aligning to TRBD1. The sequence derives from a human donor in good health. The specimen sequenced was CD8+ T cells sorted from blood. CDR3 in amino acids: CASSLTGEFEQYF. CDR3 sequence (DNA): TGTGCCAGCAGTTTGACAGGGGAGTTCGAGCAGTACTTC.